This T cell receptor (beta chain) comes out of a study of blood T cell repertoires in COVID-19 (dated by TCRdb to the early 2020s). At the level of the whole study: Samples from collaborators originated in the United States, Italy and Spain and spanned both the acute and convalescent phases of COVID-19. The material from the prospective study consisted of cDNA or gDNA derived from T cells, B-cell-depleted T cells, or PBMCs. The dataset comprised deeply sampled blood TCRbeta repertoires from subjects exposed to, actively infected with, or recovered from COVID-19. The repertoires were released in a freely available public database intended as a resource for research on the immune response to SARS-CoV-2. The samples were drawn from two sources: the first 160 participants of the ongoing ImmuneRACE study, and 1,000 to 1,500 subjects contributed by 6 global collaborators. Sample metadata almost always included a de-identified subject ID, COVID-19 status, age in years and sex. HLA class I and class II types, where available, came from metadata supplied by the sample provider rather than from assay-based typing.

For this clone: This receptor's antigen is unknown. Base qualities are missing; no much larger clone stands one base away.

Whole blood was collected in K2EDTA tubes by collaborating institutions according to the institutions' own protocols. For TCRbeta analysis, collaborators shipped samples as frozen whole blood, isolated PBMCs, or DNA extracted from either of those sample types. Trimming removed 5 bases from V and 1 base from J; the gene matches leave 7 bases unexplained. The CDR3 covers 15 residues, taking in both the cysteine and the phenylalanine. Just the 45-base CDR3 DNA is kept, in frame starting at base 1. From a lookup of the germline V gene (reference sequence), CDR1 and CDR2 are LNHDA and SQIVND. TCRbeta CDR3 regions were amplified from genomic DNA using the immunoSEQ Assay, a bias-controlled multiplex PCR. The authors' analysis ran thus. The number of nucleated cells in each sample was estimated by amplification of reference gene primers within the assay. Sequence reads were collapsed and filtered to measure the absolute abundance of every unique TCRbeta CDR3 rearrangement. For each sample, productive Simpson clonality was calculated as the square root of Simpson's diversity index over productive rearrangements. As stored in TCRdb, this immuneACCESS dataset retains in-frame rearrangements with V and J assigned. A fraction of the clones does not appear; measured against another copy, unresolved V genes explain less than half of the discrepancy, and the remainder lacks a known reason. For V, J and clone size, that table is used; D and trimming come from the DNA. The sample includes over 100,000 clones, with around 81% observed a single time. 8.5% to 12% of the sample is in the top ten clones.

General findings and caveats noted by the study authors: The amount of clinical and demographic metadata varied by source and participant and was provided uncurated.

The specimen was peripheral blood. Recombination joined TRBV19 with TRBJ1-2; 7 middle bases align to TRBD1. The clonotype comes from a human donor in a cohort sampled during active COVID-19. CDR3 reads: CASSPWDRLNYGYTF. The nucleotides read TGTGCCAGTAGTCCTTGGGACAGACTTAACTATGGCTACACCTTC.